Detailed here is one TCR beta chain. Its antigen is not identified. CDR1 is ENHRY, CDR2 SYGVKD, per germline. After removal of 6 bases from V and 6 bases from J, the junction contained 2 bases not matched to a gene. The CDR3 spans 13 residues. Both 60 Vbeta primers and 13 Jbeta primers went into the PCR. Clones were sequenced by immunoSEQ multiplex PCR, and TCRdb holds only the in-frame ones, with some missing. The sample lists about 110,000 clones, approximately 86% occurring once. The data were obtained in a study of cytomegalovirus exposure and HLA in healthy donors. Study-level findings and limits: Under in vitro conditions, a few CMV-associated chains were confirmed as specific for CMV antigens. Fewer N-insertions (relative to the 666-donor mean) were reportedly seen in an Asian-associated ancestry cluster in a later analysis.

Material for sequencing was PBMCs. The chain is built from TRBV10-3 and TRBJ2-2; TRBD1 agrees at 9 bases. This TCR derives from a man in his forties or fifties in good health and CMV-seronegative. DNA for the CDR3: TGTGCCATCAGGGGGACAGGGTCCGGGGAGCTGTTTTTT. It yields the protein CAIRGTGSGELFF.